The following is a T cell receptor beta chain sequence with its context. Its target is unknown. The data originate from a study of cytomegalovirus exposure and HLA in healthy donors. Study-wide points: Available immune exposure information was restricted to CMV serostatus only. TCR beta chain V- and J-gene trimming was linked, in a later analysis, to a missense variant in DCLRE1C.

The PCR ran on 60 Vbeta and 13 Jbeta primers. The method was immunoSEQ multiplex PCR; TCRdb's version includes in-frame clones alone and lacks a portion of them. With approximately 210,000 clones in the sample, the ten largest clones hold less than 1%. This CDR3 contains 16 residues. Germline V gene sequence: CDR1 LGHNA, CDR2 YSLEER. V shed 0 bases and J shed 0 bases, with 10 bases lying between them. There were likely unrecorded immune exposures, though donors were nominally healthy when sampled. The clonotype was recovered from a woman aged 25 to 45 in good health and CMV-seropositive. Sequencing was done on a sample of PBMCs. The chain links TRBV4-3 to TRBJ2-3; D possibly corresponds to TRBD2 (6 bases). CDR3 in DNA: TGCGCCAGCAGCCAAGACCGGGGGAGTAGCACAGATACGCAGTATTTT. This encodes CASSQDRGSSTDTQYF.